This T cell receptor beta chain was sequenced in a study of radiotherapy plus CTLA-4 blockade in lung cancer. From germline, CDR1 is SGHAT and CDR2 FQNNGV. The CDR3 is made up of 15 amino acids. J was trimmed by 4 bases and V by 3 bases; bases with no gene match: 8. Patients in the study, people with chemo-refractory metastatic non-small-cell lung cancer, received focal radiation plus ipilimumab CTLA-4 blockade. Study outcomes and limitations: TCR clones from tumors expanded in blood after radiotherapy plus ipilimumab. Increased serum interferon-beta after radiation also reportedly predicted response strongly.

Measured with immunoSEQ multiplex PCR; TCRdb has only the in-frame clones, and not every one. This table holds tens of thousands of clones, roughly 84% found once. To note about this clone: Its matching antigen is unknown.

The material sequenced was peripheral blood, taken from a patient treated with radiotherapy plus ipilimumab. The chain carries TRBV11-2 and TRBJ1-2; 7 positions agree with TRBD1. This receptor was identified in a human donor with non-small cell lung cancer who had a partial response to radiotherapy plus ipilimumab. This CDR3 reads CASSFDSRGSYGYTF. In DNA, the CDR3 is TGTGCCAGCAGCTTTGATTCCAGGGGGAGCTATGGCTACACCTTC.